This entry features one T cell receptor beta chain sequence. The sample originates from a study of T cell responses to AZD1222 COVID-19 vaccine. Germline assignment: CDR1 SEHNR and CDR2 FQNEAQ (reference sequence). The V gene lost 5 bases and the J gene lost 8 bases, with 20 bases spanning the gap. The CDR3 sequence is 15 residues long. The repertoire was sequenced with immunoSEQ multiplex PCR; TCRdb's copy has only in-frame clones and lacks some. The profile shows 100,000 to 150,000 clones, about 90% of them singletons. This specimen was peripheral blood, taken on day 0 of MenACWY control vaccination. J is TRBJ2-3 and V is TRBV7-9; D assignment may be TRBD1 or TRBD2 (5 bases each). The sequence came from an adult in good health. The CDR3 is CASSPVVRDPTTQYF. The CDR3 nucleotides read TGTGCCAGCAGCCCAGTGGTCCGGGACCCGACTACGCAGTATTTT.